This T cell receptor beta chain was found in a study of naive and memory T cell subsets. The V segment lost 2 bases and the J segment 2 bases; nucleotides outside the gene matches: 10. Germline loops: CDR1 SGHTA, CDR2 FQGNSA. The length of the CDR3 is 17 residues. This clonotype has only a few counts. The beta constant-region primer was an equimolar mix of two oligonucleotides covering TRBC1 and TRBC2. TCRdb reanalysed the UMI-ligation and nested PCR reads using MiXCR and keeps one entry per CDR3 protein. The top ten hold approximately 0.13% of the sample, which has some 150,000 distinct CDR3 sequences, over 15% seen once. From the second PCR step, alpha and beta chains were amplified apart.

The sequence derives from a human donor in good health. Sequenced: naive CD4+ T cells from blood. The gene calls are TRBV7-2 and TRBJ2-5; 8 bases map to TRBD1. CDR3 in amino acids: CASSLNLGDRFQETQYF. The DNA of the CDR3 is TGTGCCAGCAGCTTAAATCTAGGGGACAGGTTTCAAGAGACCCAGTACTTC.